Given below is one T cell receptor (beta chain) in context. The target antigen is unknown. RNA in amounts of about 0.5 to 1 ug was reverse transcribed with random hexamers. It was immunoSEQ multiplex PCR that amplified TCR beta CDR3 across 54 Vbeta and 13 Jbeta. TCRdb reanalysed the immunoSEQ multiplex PCR reads using MiXCR and keeps one entry per CDR3 protein. Of over 80,000 distinct CDR3 sequences listed, about 93% are singletons. V lost 4 bases and J lost 3; bases outside the gene matches: 5. Germline lookup yields CDR1 PRHDT and CDR2 FYEKMQ (reference sequence). The CDR3 totals 14 residues. The source of the sample is a study of CD8 T cells in Susac syndrome. Study-level results: Total CD8+ and CD8+ TEMRA repertoires contained over 15 and five Susac-specific public clones, respectively. CD8+ clonal expansion in Susac was maximal in TEMRA cells and in active patients.

What was sequenced was CD8+ T cells from PBMCs. The TCR was taken from a human donor with Susac syndrome. The rearrangement uses TRBV13 and TRBJ2-5, with TRBD1 matching 7 bases. The CDR3 region has the DNA TGTGCCAGCAGCTCAGGGGGTTTGGAAGAGACCCAGTACTTC. It encodes CASSSGGLEETQYF.